This T cell receptor (beta chain) was sequenced in a study of OX40 agonist ivuxolimab in advanced cancers. Some clones are missing from TCRdb's copy, which holds only in-frame ones; the method was immunoSEQ multiplex PCR. The table records over 15,000 clones, roughly 91% of them present only once. This CDR3 comprises 17 residues. After removal of 5 bases from V and 0 bases from J, the junction contained 10 bases not matched to a gene. Germline-derived CDR1 and CDR2 are SGHNT and YENEEA. The chain recombines TRBV11-3 with TRBJ2-5; 9 nucleotides agree with TRBD2. This clonotype was sampled from an adult with an advanced solid tumor such as melanoma, head and neck, liver or kidney cancer. The sequencing here drew on CD4+ or CD8+ T cells sorted from blood, taken in a trial of the OX40 agonist ivuxolimab. CDR3 residues: CASSELAGPLYQETQYF. CDR3 sequence (DNA): TGTGCCAGCAGCGAACTAGCGGGCCCCTTGTACCAAGAGACCCAGTACTTC.